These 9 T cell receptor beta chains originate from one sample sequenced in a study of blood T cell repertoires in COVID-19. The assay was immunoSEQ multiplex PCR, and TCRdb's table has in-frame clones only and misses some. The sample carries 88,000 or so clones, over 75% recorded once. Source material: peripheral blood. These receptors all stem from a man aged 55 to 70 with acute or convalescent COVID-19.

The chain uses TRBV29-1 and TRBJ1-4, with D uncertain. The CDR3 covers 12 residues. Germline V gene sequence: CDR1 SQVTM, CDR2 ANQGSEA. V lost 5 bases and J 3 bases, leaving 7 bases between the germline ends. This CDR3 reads CSVLAPNEKLFF. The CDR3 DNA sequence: TGCAGCGTTTTAGCGCCTAATGAAAAACTGTTTTTT. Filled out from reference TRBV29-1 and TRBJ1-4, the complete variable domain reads SAVISQKPSRDICQRGTSLTIQCQVDSQVTMMFWYRQQPGQSLTLIATANQGSEATYESGFVIDKFPISRPNLTFSTLTVSNMSPEDSSIYLCSVLAPNEKLFFGSGTQLSVL.

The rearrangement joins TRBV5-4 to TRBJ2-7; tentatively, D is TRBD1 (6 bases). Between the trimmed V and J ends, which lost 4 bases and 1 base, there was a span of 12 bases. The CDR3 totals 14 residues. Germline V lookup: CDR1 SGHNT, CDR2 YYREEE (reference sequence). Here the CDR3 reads CASSTGRGSYEQYF. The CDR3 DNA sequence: TGTGCCAGCAGCACGGGCAGGGGATCCTACGAGCAGTACTTC.

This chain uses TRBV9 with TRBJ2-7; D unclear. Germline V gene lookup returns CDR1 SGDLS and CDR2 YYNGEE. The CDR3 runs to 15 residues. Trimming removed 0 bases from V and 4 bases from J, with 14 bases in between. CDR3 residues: CASSVEPFFEYEQYF. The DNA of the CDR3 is TGTGCCAGCAGCGTAGAACCGTTTTTCGAGTACGAGCAGTACTTC.

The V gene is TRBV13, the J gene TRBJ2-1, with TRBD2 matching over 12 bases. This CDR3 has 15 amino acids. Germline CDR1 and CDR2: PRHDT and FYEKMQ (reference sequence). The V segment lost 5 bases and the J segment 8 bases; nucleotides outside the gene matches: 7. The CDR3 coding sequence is TGTGCCAGCAGCATCTGGACTAGCGGGGCTGATGAGCAGTTCTTC. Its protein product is CASSIWTSGADEQFF.

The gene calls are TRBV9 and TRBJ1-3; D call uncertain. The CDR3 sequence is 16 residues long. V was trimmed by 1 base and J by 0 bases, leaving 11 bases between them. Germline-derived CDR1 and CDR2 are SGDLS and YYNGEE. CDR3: CASSVSVFYSGNTIYF. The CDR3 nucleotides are TGTGCCAGCAGCGTATCGGTTTTCTACTCTGGAAACACCATATATTTT.

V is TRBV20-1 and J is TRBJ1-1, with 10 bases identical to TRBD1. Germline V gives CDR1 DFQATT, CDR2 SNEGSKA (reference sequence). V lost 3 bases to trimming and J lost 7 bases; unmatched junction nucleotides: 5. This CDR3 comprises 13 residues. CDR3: CSASVDRGNEAFF. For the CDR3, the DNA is TGCAGTGCTAGTGTGGACAGGGGGAATGAAGCTTTCTTT.

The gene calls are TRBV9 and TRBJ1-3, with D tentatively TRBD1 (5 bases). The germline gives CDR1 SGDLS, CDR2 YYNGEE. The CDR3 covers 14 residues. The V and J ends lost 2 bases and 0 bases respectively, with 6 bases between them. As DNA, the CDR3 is TGTGCCAGCAGCGTGACAGACTCTGGAAACACCATATATTTT. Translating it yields CASSVTDSGNTIYF.

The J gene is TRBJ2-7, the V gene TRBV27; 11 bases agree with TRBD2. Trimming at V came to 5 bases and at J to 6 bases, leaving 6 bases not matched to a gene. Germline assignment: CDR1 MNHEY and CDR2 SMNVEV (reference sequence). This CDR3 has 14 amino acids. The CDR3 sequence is CASSLTGTSGEQYF. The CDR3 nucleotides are TGTGCCAGCAGTCTGACCGGGACTAGCGGCGAGCAGTACTTC.

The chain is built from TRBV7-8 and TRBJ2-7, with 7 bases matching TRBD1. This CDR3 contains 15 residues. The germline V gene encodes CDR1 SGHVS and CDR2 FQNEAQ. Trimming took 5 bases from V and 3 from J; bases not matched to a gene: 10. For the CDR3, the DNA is TGTGCCAGCAGCCTGCCAGGGGGACAATACTACGAGCAGTACTTC. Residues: CASSLPGGQYYEQYF.